The rows below give T cell receptor beta chains drawn from one sample of a study of blood T cell repertoires in COVID-19. TCRdb's copy holds only in-frame clones and misses some; the assay was immunoSEQ multiplex PCR. This sample yields 45,000 or so clones, of which about 85% are seen a single time; under 35% belongs to the top ten. Sequencing input: peripheral blood. The source of these receptors is a woman at least 80 years old with acute or convalescent COVID-19. CDR3s include the opening cysteine and the closing phenylalanine or tryptophan. The order of the fields is CDR3 protein, CDR3 DNA, clone size, V gene, D gene, J gene. The D gene is left open where the match is weak. The listing skips clone size in some rows; elsewhere it reads once, few, many or a size class.

CDR3: CAWNPGAGNTIYF
DNA: TGTGCCTGGAACCCCGGGGCTGGAAACACCATATATTTT
size: .
V: TRBV30
D: .
J: TRBJ1-3

CDR3: CASSENQRGYTGELFF
DNA: TGTGCCAGCAGTGAAAATCAGCGGGGGTACACCGGGGAGCTGTTTTTT
size: .
V: TRBV6-1
D: TRBD2
J: TRBJ2-2

CDR3: CASSPGEVYEQYF
DNA: TGTGCCAGTAGTCCGGGGGAGGTCTACGAGCAGTACTTC
size: few
V: TRBV19
D: .
J: TRBJ2-7

CDR3: CASSLALAAEQFF
DNA: TGTGCCAGCAGCTTAGCTTTAGCCGCTGAGCAGTTCTTC
size: .
V: TRBV7-2
D: .
J: TRBJ2-1

CDR3: CASSYGTETNEQYF
DNA: TGTGCCAGCAGTTACGGGACAGAGACCAACGAGCAGTACTTC
size: few
V: TRBV6-6
D: TRBD1
J: TRBJ2-7

CDR3: CATSRRGGDGELFF
DNA: TGTGCCACCAGCAGACGAGGAGGGGACGGGGAGCTGTTTTTT
size: .
V: TRBV15
D: .
J: TRBJ2-2

CDR3: CASGSGRPTPSSYNEQFF
DNA: TGCGCCAGCGGTAGCGGGAGGCCCACTCCTAGCTCCTACAATGAGCAGTTCTTC
size: .
V: TRBV10-2
D: TRBD2
J: TRBJ2-1

CDR3: CASSRRGQPGETQYF
DNA: TGTGCCAGCAGCCGACGCGGACAGCCTGGGGAGACCCAGTACTTC
size: once
V: TRBV14
D: .
J: TRBJ2-5

CDR3: CASSHTTGNTDTQYF
DNA: TGTGCCAGCAGCCACACTACAGGGAACACAGATACGCAGTATTTT
size: .
V: TRBV7-2
D: .
J: TRBJ2-3

CDR3: CASSRLADYEQYF
DNA: TGTGCCAGCTCAAGACTAGCGGACTACGAGCAGTACTTC
size: .
V: TRBV18
D: TRBD2
J: TRBJ2-7

CDR3: CASSQTTNTEAFF
DNA: TGTGCCAGCTCACAAACGACAAACACTGAAGCTTTCTTT
size: .
V: TRBV18
D: .
J: TRBJ1-1

CDR3: CATSPGEGSGQPQHF
DNA: TGTGCCACCAGCCCGGGGGAGGGATCTGGTCAGCCCCAGCATTTT
size: .
V: TRBV15
D: .
J: TRBJ1-5

CDR3: CSASGLAGGLVGQFF
DNA: TGCAGTGCTAGTGGACTAGCGGGAGGATTAGTCGGGCAGTTCTTC
size: .
V: TRBV20-1
D: TRBD2
J: TRBJ2-1

CDR3: CASSFGGTNEQFF
DNA: TGTGCCAGCAGTTTCGGGGGGACCAATGAGCAGTTCTTC
size: .
V: TRBV12-3/TRBV12-4
D: TRBD2
J: TRBJ2-1

CDR3: CASSYYRGSVYGYTF
DNA: TGTGCCAGCAGTTACTATCGGGGGTCGGTCTATGGCTACACCTTC
size: .
V: TRBV6-5
D: .
J: TRBJ1-2

CDR3: CASSLTVERGEQYF
DNA: TGTGCCAGCAGCTTAACGGTGGAGCGTGGGGAGCAGTACTTC
size: once
V: TRBV7-8
D: .
J: TRBJ2-7

CDR3: CASSPISNIGYEQYF
DNA: TGTGCCAGCTCACCAATTTCTAATATTGGTTACGAGCAGTACTTC
size: .
V: TRBV18
D: .
J: TRBJ2-7

CDR3: CASSYSALGGGEQFF
DNA: TGTGCCAGCAGTTACTCGGCGCTGGGAGGGGGAGAGCAGTTCTTC
size: .
V: TRBV6-2/TRBV6-3
D: .
J: TRBJ2-1

CDR3: CASKNPAGYEQYF
DNA: TGTGCCAGCAAAAACCCAGCGGGATACGAGCAGTACTTC
size: .
V: TRBV6-5
D: TRBD2
J: TRBJ2-7

CDR3: CASSSRNRGGYGQPQHF
DNA: TGTGCCAGCAGTTCCCGGAACAGGGGGGGGTATGGACAGCCCCAGCATTTT
size: .
V: TRBV28
D: TRBD1
J: TRBJ1-5

CDR3: CASSLRGETQYF
DNA: TGTGCCAGCAGCTTAAGGGGAGAGACCCAGTACTTC
size: few
V: TRBV7-8
D: .
J: TRBJ2-5

CDR3: CASSPRLATSTDTQYF
DNA: TGTGCCAGCTCACCTCGCCTAGCGACTAGCACAGATACGCAGTATTTT
size: .
V: TRBV18
D: .
J: TRBJ2-3

CDR3: CASSPLEQGAGNEQFF
DNA: TGTGCCAGCAGCCCGCTTGAGCAGGGGGCTGGGAATGAGCAGTTCTTC
size: .
V: TRBV7-9
D: TRBD1
J: TRBJ2-1

CDR3: CASSLGPRGATF
DNA: TGTGCCAGCAGCTTGGGGCCCAGGGGAGCAACCTTC
size: once
V: TRBV5-6
D: .
J: TRBJ1-2

CDR3: CASSPLTDSPLHF
DNA: TGTGCCAGCAGCCCACTCACAGATTCACCCCTCCACTTT
size: few
V: TRBV11-2
D: .
J: TRBJ1-6

CDR3: CAISRTGGMNTGELFF
DNA: TGTGCCATCAGTAGAACAGGGGGGATGAACACCGGGGAGCTGTTTTTT
size: .
V: TRBV10-3
D: TRBD1
J: TRBJ2-2

CDR3: CATSRRTEGRETQYF
DNA: TGTGCCACCAGCAGACGTACGGAGGGGAGGGAGACCCAGTACTTC
size: .
V: TRBV15
D: .
J: TRBJ2-5

CDR3: CASSILGRGGELFF
DNA: TGTGCCAGTAGTATTCTAGGCAGAGGCGGGGAGCTGTTTTTT
size: .
V: TRBV19
D: .
J: TRBJ2-2

CDR3: CASSAIRGYEQYF
DNA: TGCGCCAGCAGCGCGATCAGGGGCTACGAGCAGTACTTC
size: .
V: TRBV4-1
D: .
J: TRBJ2-7

CDR3: CASSITGTGSRPQHF
DNA: TGTGCCAGTAGTATAACAGGGACGGGGTCGCGGCCCCAGCATTTT
size: .
V: TRBV19
D: .
J: TRBJ1-5

CDR3: CASSRYPPDRDQPQHF
DNA: TGTGCCAGCAGTCGCTACCCCCCGGACAGGGATCAGCCCCAGCATTTT
size: .
V: TRBV6-2/TRBV6-3
D: TRBD1
J: TRBJ1-5

CDR3: CASRFGAANTGELFF
DNA: TGTGCCAGCAGGTTTGGAGCGGCGAACACCGGGGAGCTGTTTTTT
size: .
V: TRBV2
D: .
J: TRBJ2-2

CDR3: CASSSTGAGANVLTF
DNA: TGTGCCAGCAGCTCGACAGGGGCAGGGGCCAACGTCCTGACTTTC
size: .
V: TRBV5-5
D: TRBD1
J: TRBJ2-6

CDR3: CASSHDRVGNSPLHF
DNA: TGTGCCAGCAGCCATGACAGGGTGGGAAATTCACCCCTCCACTTT
size: few
V: TRBV7-2
D: TRBD1
J: TRBJ1-6

CDR3: CASSPGTGFTNNSPLHF
DNA: TGTGCCAGCTCACCCGGGACAGGATTTACCAATAATTCACCCCTCCACTTT
size: .
V: TRBV18
D: TRBD1
J: TRBJ1-6